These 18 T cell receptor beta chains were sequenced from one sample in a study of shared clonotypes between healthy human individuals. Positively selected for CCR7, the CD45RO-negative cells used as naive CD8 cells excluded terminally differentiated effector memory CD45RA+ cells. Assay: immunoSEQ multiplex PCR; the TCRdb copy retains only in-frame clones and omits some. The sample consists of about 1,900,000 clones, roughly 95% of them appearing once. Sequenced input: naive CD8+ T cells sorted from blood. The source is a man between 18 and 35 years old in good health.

The CDR3 DNA reads as TGTGCCAGCAGGGAGGGGCCGGGCTACGAGCAGTACTTC. Translated, it gives CASREGPGYEQYF. This sequence joins TRBV6-1 and TRBJ2-7, with D maybe TRBD2 (6 bases). CDR1 is MNHNS, CDR2 SASEGT, per germline. The CDR3 has 13 amino acids. V was pared by 6 bases and J by 3 bases, with 12 bases between.

CDR3 DNA: TGTGCCAGCAGTGAAAGCGGAACGAACACCGGGGAGCTGTTTTTT. It specifies CASSESGTNTGELFF. This chain uses TRBV27 with TRBJ2-2; D perhaps matches TRBD2 (5 bases). Per the germline V gene, CDR1 is MNHEY and CDR2 is SMNVEV (reference sequence). Trimming shortened V by 5 bases and J by 0 bases, and 10 bases separated the two germline ends. The CDR3 length is 15 residues.

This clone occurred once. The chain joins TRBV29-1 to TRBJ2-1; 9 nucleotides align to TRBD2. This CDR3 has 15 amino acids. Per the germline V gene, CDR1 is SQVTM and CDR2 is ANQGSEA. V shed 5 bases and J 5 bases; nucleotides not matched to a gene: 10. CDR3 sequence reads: CSVLLSGSFNNEQFF. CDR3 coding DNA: TGCAGCGTTCTTCTTAGCGGGAGTTTTAACAATGAGCAGTTCTTC.

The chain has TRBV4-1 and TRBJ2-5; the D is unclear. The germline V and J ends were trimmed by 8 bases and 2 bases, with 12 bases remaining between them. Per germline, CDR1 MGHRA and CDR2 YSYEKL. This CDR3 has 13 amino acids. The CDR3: CASQPVGQETQYF. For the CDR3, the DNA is TGCGCCAGCCAGCCGGTGGGGCAAGAGACCCAGTACTTC.

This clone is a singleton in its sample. The CDR3 nucleotides are TGTGCCAGCAGACCGGGACCTGTGGGCTATGGCTACACCTTC. Residues: CASRPGPVGYGYTF. The chain links TRBV28 to TRBJ1-2, with D maybe TRBD1 (5 bases). Trimming stripped 6 bases from V and 4 bases from J, with 15 bases between. Per the germline V gene, CDR1 is MDHEN and CDR2 is SYDVKM. The CDR3 has 14 residues.

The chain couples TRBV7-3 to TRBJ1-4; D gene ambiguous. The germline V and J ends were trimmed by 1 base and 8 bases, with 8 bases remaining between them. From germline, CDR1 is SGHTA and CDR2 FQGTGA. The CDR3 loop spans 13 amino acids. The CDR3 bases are TGTGCCAGCAGCTTAAAGAGAGGGGAAAAACTGTTTTTT. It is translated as CASSLKRGEKLFF. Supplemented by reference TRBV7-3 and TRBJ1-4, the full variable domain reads GAGVSQTPSNKVTEKGKYVELRCDPISGHTALYWYRQSLGQGPEFLIYFQGTGAADDSGLPNDRFFAVRPEGSVSTLKIQRTERGDSAVYLCASSLKRGEKLFFGSGTQLSVL.

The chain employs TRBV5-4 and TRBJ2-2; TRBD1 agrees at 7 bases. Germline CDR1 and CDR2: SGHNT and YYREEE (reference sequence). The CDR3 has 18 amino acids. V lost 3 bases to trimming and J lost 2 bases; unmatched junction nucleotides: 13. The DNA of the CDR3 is TGTGCCAGCAGCTGGGACAGAGCTGTAGACATAAACACCGGGGAGCTGTTTTTT. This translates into CASSWDRAVDINTGELFF.

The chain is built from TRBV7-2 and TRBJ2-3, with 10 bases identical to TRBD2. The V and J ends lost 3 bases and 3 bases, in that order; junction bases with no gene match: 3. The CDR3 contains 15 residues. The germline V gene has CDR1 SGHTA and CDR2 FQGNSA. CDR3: CASSFTGLATDTQYF. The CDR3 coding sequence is TGTGCCAGCAGCTTTACGGGACTAGCGACAGATACGCAGTATTTT.

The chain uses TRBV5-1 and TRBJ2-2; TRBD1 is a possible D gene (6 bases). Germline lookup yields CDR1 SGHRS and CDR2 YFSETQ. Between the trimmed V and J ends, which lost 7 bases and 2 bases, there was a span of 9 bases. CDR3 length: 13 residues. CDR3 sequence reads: CASGGLNTGELFF. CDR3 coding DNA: TGCGCCAGCGGGGGCCTTAACACCGGGGAGCTGTTTTTT.

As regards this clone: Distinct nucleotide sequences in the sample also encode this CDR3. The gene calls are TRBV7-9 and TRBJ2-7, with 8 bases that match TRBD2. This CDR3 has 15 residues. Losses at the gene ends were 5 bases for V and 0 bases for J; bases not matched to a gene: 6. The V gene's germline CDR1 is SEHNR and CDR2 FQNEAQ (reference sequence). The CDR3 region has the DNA TGTGCCAGCAGCCTCCGGGGGGGCGGCTCCTACGAGCAGTACTTC. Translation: CASSLRGGGSYEQYF.

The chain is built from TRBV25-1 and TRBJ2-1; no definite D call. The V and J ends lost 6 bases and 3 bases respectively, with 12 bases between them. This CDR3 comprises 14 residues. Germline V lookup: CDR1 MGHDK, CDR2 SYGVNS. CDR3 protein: CASRGSAYYNEQFF. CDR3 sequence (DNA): TGTGCCAGCAGGGGCAGCGCCTACTACAATGAGCAGTTCTTC.

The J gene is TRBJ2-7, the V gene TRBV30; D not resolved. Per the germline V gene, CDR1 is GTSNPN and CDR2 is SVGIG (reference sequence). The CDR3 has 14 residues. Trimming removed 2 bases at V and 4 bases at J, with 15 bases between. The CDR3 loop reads CAWSWGASGYEQYF. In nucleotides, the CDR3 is TGTGCCTGGAGTTGGGGTGCTTCGGGTTACGAGCAGTACTTC.

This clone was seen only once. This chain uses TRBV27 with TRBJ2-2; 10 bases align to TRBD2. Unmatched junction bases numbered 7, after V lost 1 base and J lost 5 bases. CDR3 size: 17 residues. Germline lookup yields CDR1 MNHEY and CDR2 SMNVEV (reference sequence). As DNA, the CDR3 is TGTGCCAGCAGTTTATTATGGGTAGCGGGGGGAACCGGGGAGCTGTTTTTT. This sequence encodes CASSLLWVAGGTGELFF.

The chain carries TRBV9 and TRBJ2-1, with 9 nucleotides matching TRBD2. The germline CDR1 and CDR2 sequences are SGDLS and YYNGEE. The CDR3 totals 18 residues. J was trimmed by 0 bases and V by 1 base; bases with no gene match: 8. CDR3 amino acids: CASSVPTAGGSSYNEQFF. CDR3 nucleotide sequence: TGTGCCAGCAGCGTACCCACGGCGGGAGGGAGCTCCTACAATGAGCAGTTCTTC.

CDR3 loop: CASSATHRVKTTDPCTDTQYF. The CDR3 DNA reads TGTGCCAGCAGCGCCACCCACAGGGTGAAAACCACCGACCCGTGCACAGATACGCAGTATTTT. The rearrangement links TRBV9 to TRBJ2-3; D perhaps matches TRBD1 (6 bases). Germline CDR1 and CDR2: SGDLS and YYNGEE. The V end was cut by 3 bases, the J end by 1 base, with 30 bases between. This CDR3 region has 21 residues. The whole variable domain, filled in from reference TRBV9 and TRBJ2-3, reads DSGVTQTPKHLITATGQRVTLRCSPRSGDLSVYWYQQSLDQGLQFLIQYYNGEERAKGNILERFSAQQFPDLHSELNLSSLELGDSALYFCASSATHRVKTTDPCTDTQYFGPGTRLTVL.

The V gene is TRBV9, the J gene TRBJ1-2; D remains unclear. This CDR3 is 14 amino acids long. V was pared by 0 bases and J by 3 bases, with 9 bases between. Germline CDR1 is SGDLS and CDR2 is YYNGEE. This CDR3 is CASSVDGYDYGYTF. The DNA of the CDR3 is TGTGCCAGCAGCGTAGATGGATACGACTATGGCTACACCTTC.

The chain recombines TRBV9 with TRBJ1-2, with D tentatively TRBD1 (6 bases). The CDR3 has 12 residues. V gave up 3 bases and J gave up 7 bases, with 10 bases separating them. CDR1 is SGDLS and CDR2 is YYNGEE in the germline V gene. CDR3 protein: CASSAGGFGYTF. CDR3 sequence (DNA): TGTGCCAGCAGCGCCGGGGGCTTTGGCTACACCTTC.

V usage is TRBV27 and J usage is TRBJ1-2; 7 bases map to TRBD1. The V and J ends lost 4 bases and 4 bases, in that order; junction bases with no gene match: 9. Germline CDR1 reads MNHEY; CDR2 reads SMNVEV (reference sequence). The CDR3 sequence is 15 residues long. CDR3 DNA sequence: TGTGCCAGCAGTTCCCTGAGACAGGGAAGCTATGGCTACACCTTC. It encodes CASSSLRQGSYGYTF.